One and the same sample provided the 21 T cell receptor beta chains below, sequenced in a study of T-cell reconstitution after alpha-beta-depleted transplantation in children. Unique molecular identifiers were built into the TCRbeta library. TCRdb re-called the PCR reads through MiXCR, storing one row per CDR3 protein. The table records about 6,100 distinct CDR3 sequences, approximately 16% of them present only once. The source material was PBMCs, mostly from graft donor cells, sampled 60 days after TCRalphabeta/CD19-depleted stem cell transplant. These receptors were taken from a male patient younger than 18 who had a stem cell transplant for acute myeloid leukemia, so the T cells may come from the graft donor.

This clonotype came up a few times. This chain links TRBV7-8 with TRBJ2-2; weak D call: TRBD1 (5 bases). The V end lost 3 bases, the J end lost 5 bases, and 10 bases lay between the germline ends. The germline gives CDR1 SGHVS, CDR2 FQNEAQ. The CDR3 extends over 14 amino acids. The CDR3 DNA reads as TGTGCCAGCAGCTTCCAGGGATTGACCGGGGAGCTGTTTTTT. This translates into CASSFQGLTGELFF.

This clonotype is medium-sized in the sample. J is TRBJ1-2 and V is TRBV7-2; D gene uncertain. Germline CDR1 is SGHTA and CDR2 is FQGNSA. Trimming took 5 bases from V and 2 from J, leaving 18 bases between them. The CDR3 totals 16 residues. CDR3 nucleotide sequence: TGTGCCAGCAGCCCTTACCTCCCAGTCAGGAACTATGGCTACACCTTC. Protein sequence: CASSPYLPVRNYGYTF.

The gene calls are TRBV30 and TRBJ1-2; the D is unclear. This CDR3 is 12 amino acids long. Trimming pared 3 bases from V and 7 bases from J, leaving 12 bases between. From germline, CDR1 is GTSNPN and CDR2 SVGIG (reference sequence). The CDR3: CAWSPRFGGYTF. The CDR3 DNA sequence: TGTGCCTGGAGCCCCAGGTTTGGTGGCTACACCTTC.

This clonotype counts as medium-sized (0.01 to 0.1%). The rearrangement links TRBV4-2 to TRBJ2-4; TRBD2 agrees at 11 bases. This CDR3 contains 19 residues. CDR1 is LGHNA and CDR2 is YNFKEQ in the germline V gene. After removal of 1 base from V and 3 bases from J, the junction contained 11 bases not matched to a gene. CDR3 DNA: TGTGCCAGCAGCCAAGGTAGCACTAGCGGGAGTTACGACAAAAACATTCAGTACTTC. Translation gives CASSQGSTSGSYDKNIQYF.

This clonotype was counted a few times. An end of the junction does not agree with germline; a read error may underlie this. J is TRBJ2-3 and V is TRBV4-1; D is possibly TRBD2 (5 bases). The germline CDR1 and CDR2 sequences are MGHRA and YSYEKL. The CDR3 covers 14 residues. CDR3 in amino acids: CASGQGSRTDTQYF. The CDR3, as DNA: TGCGCCAGCGGCCAAGGGAGTCGGACAGATACGCAGTATTTT.

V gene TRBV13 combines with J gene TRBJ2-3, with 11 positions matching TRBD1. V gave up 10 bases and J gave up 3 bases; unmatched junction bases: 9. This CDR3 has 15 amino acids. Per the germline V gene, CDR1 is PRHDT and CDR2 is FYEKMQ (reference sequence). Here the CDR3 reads CANQAGTGGTDTQYF. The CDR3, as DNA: TGTGCCAACCAAGCCGGGACAGGGGGAACAGATACGCAGTATTTT.

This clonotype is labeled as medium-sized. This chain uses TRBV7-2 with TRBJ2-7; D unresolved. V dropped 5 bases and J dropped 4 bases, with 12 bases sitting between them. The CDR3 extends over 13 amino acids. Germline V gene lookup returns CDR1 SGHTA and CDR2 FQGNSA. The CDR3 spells CASSPSPEYEQYF. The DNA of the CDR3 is TGTGCCAGCAGCCCCTCTCCGGAGTACGAGCAGTACTTC.

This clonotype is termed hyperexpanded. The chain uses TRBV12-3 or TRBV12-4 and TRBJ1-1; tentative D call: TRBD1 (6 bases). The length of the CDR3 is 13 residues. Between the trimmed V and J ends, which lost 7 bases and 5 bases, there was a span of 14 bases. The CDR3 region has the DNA TGTGCCAGCAATACAGGGTACGGAACTGAAGCTTTCTTT. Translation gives CASNTGYGTEAFF.

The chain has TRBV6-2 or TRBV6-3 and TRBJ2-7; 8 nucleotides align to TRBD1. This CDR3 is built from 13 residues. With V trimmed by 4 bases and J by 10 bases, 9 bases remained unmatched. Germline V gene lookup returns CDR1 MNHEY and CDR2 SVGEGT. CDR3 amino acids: CASSLFGQGGQYF. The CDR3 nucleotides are TGTGCCAGCAGTTTATTCGGACAGGGAGGACAGTACTTC.

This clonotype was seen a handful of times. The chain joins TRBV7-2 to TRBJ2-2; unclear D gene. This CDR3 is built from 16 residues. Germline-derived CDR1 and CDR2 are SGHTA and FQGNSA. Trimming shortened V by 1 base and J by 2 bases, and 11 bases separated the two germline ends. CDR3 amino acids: CASSLVFGQNTGELFF. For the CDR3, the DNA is TGTGCCAGCAGCTTAGTTTTCGGCCAAAACACCGGGGAGCTGTTTTTT.

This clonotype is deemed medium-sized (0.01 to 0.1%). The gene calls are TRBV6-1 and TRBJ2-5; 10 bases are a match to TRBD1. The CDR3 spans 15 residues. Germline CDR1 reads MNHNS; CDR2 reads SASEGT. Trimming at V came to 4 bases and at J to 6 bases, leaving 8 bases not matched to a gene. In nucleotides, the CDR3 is TGTGCCAGCAGTGGGACACGACAGGGGGCGCAGACCCAGTACTTC. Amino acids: CASSGTRQGAQTQYF.

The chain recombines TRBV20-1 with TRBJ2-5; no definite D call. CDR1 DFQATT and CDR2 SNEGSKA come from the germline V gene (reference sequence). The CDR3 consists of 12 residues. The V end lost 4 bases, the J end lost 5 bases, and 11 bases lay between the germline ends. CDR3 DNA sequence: TGCAGTGCTACTTGGACCGAGGAGACCCAGTACTTC. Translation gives CSATWTEETQYF.

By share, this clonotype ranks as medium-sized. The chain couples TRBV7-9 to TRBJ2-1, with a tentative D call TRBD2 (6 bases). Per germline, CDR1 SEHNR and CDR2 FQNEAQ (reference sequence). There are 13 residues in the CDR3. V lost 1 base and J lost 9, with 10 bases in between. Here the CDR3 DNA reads TGTGCCAGCAGCTTAGAGGGAGGAGGTGAGCAGTTCTTC. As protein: CASSLEGGGEQFF.

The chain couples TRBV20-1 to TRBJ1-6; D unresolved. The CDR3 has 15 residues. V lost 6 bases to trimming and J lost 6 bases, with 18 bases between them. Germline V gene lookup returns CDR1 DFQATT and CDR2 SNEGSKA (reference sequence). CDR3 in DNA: TGCAGTGCGGAAACTCTCCGGGATTCTAATTCACCCCTCCACTTT. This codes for CSAETLRDSNSPLHF.

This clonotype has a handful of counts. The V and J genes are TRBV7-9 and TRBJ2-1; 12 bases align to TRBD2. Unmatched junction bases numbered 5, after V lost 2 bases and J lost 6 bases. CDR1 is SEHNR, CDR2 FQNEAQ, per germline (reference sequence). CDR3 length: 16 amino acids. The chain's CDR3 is CASSLLGLAGGNEQFF. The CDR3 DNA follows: TGTGCCAGCAGCTTATTGGGACTAGCGGGCGGCAATGAGCAGTTCTTC. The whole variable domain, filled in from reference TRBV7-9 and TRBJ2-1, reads DTGVSQNPRHKITKRGQNVTFRCDPISEHNRLYWYRQTLGQGPEFLTYFQNEAQLEKSRLLSDRFSAERPKGSFSTLEIQRTEQGDSAMYLCASSLLGLAGGNEQFFGPGTRLTVL.

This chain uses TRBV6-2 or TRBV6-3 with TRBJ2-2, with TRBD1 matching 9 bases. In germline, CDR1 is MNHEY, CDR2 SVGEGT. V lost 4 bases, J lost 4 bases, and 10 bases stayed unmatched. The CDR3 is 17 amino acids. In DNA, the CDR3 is TGTGCCAGCAGTTCCATTCCAGGACAGGGGAGCACCGGGGAGCTGTTTTTT. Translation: CASSSIPGQGSTGELFF.

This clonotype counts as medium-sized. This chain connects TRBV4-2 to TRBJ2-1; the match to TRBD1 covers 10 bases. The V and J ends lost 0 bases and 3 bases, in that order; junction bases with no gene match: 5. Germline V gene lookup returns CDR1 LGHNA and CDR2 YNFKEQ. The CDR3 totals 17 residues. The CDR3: CASSQDRDRGFYNEQFF. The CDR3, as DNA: TGTGCCAGCAGCCAAGATCGGGACAGGGGTTTCTACAATGAGCAGTTCTTC.

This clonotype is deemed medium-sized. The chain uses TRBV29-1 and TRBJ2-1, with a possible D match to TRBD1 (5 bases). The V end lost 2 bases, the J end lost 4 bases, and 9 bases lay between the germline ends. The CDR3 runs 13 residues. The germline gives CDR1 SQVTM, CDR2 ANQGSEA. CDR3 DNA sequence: TGCAGCGTTGAACCTCAGGGATACAATGAGCAGTTCTTC. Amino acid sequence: CSVEPQGYNEQFF.

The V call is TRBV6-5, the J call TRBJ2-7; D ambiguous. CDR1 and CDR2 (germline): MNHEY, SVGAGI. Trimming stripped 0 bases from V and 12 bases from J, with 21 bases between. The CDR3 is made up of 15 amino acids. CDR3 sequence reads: CASSYSTQRIVDLYF. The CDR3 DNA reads TGTGCCAGCAGTTACTCGACTCAAAGGATTGTCGATCTGTACTTC.

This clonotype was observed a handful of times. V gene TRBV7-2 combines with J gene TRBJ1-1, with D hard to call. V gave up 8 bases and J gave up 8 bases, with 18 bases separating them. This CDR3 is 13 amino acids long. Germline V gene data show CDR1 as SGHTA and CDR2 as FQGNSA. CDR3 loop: CASGNPGVPEAFF. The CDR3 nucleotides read TGTGCCAGCGGCAACCCCGGGGTCCCCGAAGCTTTCTTT.

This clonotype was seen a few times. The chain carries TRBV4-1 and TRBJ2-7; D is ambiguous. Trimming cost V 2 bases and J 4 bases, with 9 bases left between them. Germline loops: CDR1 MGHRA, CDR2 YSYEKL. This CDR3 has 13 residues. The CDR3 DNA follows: TGCGCCAGCAGCCAAATGTCCAGTTACGAGCAGTACTTC. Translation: CASSQMSSYEQYF.